The 17 T cell receptor beta chains given below trace back to one sample, sequenced in a study of CD8 T cells in ankylosing spondylitis. Study results and limitations: One TCR beta motif, made up of fewer than 10 highly homologous variants, appeared characteristic of ankylosing spondylitis blood.

In TCRdb, the 5' RACE reads were re-called with MiXCR into one record per CDR3 protein. The sample lists about 540,000 distinct CDR3 sequences, 10% to 15% occurring once. These receptors have no identified antigens. Material for sequencing was blood, either unsorted or a sorted T cell fraction (not recorded which). These receptor sequences come from a male donor with ankylosing spondylitis.

This clonotype was found many times. This chain uses TRBV24-1 with TRBJ2-1; 8 nucleotides line up with TRBD1. The germline gives CDR1 KGHDR, CDR2 SFDVKD. The CDR3 sequence is 14 residues long. V dropped 9 bases and J dropped 8; count of bases not matched to a gene: 11. The CDR3 nucleotides read TGTGCCACCGGAAGACAGGGGAGGATCGATGAGCAGTTCTTC. It codes for CATGRQGRIDEQFF.

The rearrangement links TRBV5-1 to TRBJ1-6, with a tentative D call TRBD1 (5 bases). V gave up 0 bases and J gave up 7 bases, with 8 bases separating them. Germline V gene sequence: CDR1 SGHRS, CDR2 YFSETQ. The CDR3 runs to 14 residues. The CDR3 DNA sequence: TGCGCCAGCAGCTTGGAGGGGTCGAATTCACCCCTCCACTTT. It specifies CASSLEGSNSPLHF.

This clonotype has at least ten counts. The J gene is TRBJ1-1, the V gene TRBV5-1, with 7 bases that match TRBD1. CDR1 is SGHRS, CDR2 YFSETQ, per germline. The CDR3 length is 15 residues. The junction had 5 bases not matched to a gene; V was cut back by 3 bases and J by 0 bases. The DNA for the CDR3 is TGCGCCAGCAGCTGGCTCGGACAGGTGAACACTGAAGCTTTCTTT. Translated, it gives CASSWLGQVNTEAFF. Full variable domain (missing parts from reference TRBV5-1 and TRBJ1-1): KAGVTQTPRYLIKTRGQQVTLSCSPISGHRSVSWYQQTPGQGLQFLFEYFSETQRNKGNFPGRFSGRQFSNSRSEMNVSTLELGDSALYLCASSWLGQVNTEAFFGQGTRLTVV.

Here the CDR3 DNA reads TGTGCCAGCAGCCCCGGGAGGGGACAATACAATGAGCAGTTCTTC. As protein: CASSPGRGQYNEQFF. The chain has TRBV14 and TRBJ2-1, with 8 bases lining up with TRBD2. There are 15 residues in the CDR3. V shed 4 bases, J shed 4 bases, and the junction held 6 bases outside the gene matches. CDR1 is SGHDN, CDR2 FVKESK, per germline. The full variable domain, in which reference TRBV14 and TRBJ2-1 provide the parts outside the CDR3, is EAGVTQFPSHSVIEKGQTVTLRCDPISGHDNLYWYRRVMGKEIKFLLHFVKESKQDESGMPNNRFLAERTGGTYSTLKVQPAELEDSGVYFCASSPGRGQYNEQFFGPGTRLTVL.

This clonotype was observed many times. A much more abundant neighbour one base away suggests this may be a read error. The chain couples TRBV2 to TRBJ1-5; D is uncertain. Germline V lookup: CDR1 SNHLY, CDR2 FYNNEI. This CDR3 is 13 amino acids long. V lost 7 bases, J lost 0 bases, and 7 bases lay in between. DNA for the CDR3: TGTGCCAGCAAGAGGGATAGCAATCAGCCCCAGCATTTT. The encoded protein is CASKRDSNQPQHF.

The gene calls are TRBV18 and TRBJ1-4; no definite D call. V lost 6 bases and J 0 bases, leaving 11 bases between the germline ends. CDR1 KGHSH and CDR2 LQKENI come from the germline V gene. The CDR3 runs 15 residues. The CDR3 protein is CASSPMAATNEKLFF. CDR3 nucleotide sequence: TGTGCCAGCTCTCCCATGGCTGCAACTAATGAAAAACTGTTTTTT. The full variable domain, with the rest looked up from reference TRBV18 and TRBJ1-4, is NAGVMQNPRHLVRRRGQEARLRCSPMKGHSHVYWYRQLPEEGLKFMVYLQKENIIDESGMPKERFSAEFPKEGPSILRIQQVVRGDSAAYFCASSPMAATNEKLFFGSGTQLSVL.

This clonotype was observed a few times. V gene TRBV18 combines with J gene TRBJ2-1, with D hard to call. The CDR3 is made up of 16 amino acids. Deletions cut 2 bases from V and 0 bases from J, with 11 bases between. The germline gives CDR1 KGHSH, CDR2 LQKENI. CDR3 DNA sequence: TGTGCCAGCTCACCAACCTCGCCCGGCTCCTACAATGAGCAGTTCTTC. Protein product: CASSPTSPGSYNEQFF.

The chain couples TRBV7-2 to TRBJ2-5, with a tentative D call TRBD2 (5 bases). The CDR3 totals 13 residues. Germline V lookup: CDR1 SGHTA, CDR2 FQGNSA. The V and J ends lost 6 bases and 5 bases respectively, with 13 bases between them. The CDR3 here is CASSPGLWETQYF. CDR3 nucleotides: TGTGCCAGCAGTCCGGGGTTATGGGAGACCCAGTACTTC. Using reference TRBV7-2 and TRBJ2-5 for the parts outside the CDR3, the full variable domain is GAGVSQSPSNKVTEKGKDVELRCDPISGHTALYWYRQSLGQGLEFLIYFQGNSAPDKSGLPSDRFSAERTGGSVSTLTIQRTQQEDSAVYLCASSPGLWETQYFGPGTRLLVL.

This clonotype was detected a few times. V usage is TRBV6-1 and J usage is TRBJ2-5; 15 nucleotides match TRBD2. The CDR3 sequence is 15 residues long. CDR1 and CDR2 (germline): MNHNS, SASEGT. Losses at the gene ends were 5 bases for V and 5 bases for J; bases not matched to a gene: 3. CDR3 nucleotide sequence: TGTGCCAGCAGTAGGGGGACTAGCGGGAGGGAGACCCAGTACTTC. As protein: CASSRGTSGRETQYF.

This clonotype has more than one count but fewer than ten. The chain employs TRBV10-3 and TRBJ2-3; TRBD2 aligns across 16 bases. The V and J ends lost 9 bases and 2 bases, in that order; junction bases with no gene match: 2. This CDR3 has 15 amino acids. The germline V gene encodes CDR1 ENHRY and CDR2 SYGVKD. The CDR3, as DNA: TGTGCCATGGGACTAGCGGGAGGGGACACAGATACGCAGTATTTT. It translates to CAMGLAGGDTDTQYF.

This chain uses TRBV7-9 with TRBJ1-1, with 7 bases identical to TRBD1. CDR3 length equals 15 residues. Unmatched junction bases numbered 8, after V lost 6 bases and J lost 1 base. CDR1 is SEHNR and CDR2 is FQNEAQ in the germline V gene (reference sequence). The CDR3 region has the DNA TGTGCCAGCAGACCACAGGGGAGAGCGAACACTGAAGCTTTCTTT. Its protein is CASRPQGRANTEAFF.

The chain combines TRBV7-2 with TRBJ2-2; a weak D match, TRBD2 (5 bases). The CDR3 spans 15 residues. V gave up 5 bases and J gave up 6 bases, with 16 bases separating them. Looked up from germline, CDR1 is SGHTA and CDR2 is FQGNSA. For the CDR3, the DNA is TGTGCCAGCAGCCGATCGGAGGTAGAAGCCGGGGAGCTGTTTTTT. It translates to CASSRSEVEAGELFF.

V gene TRBV27 combines with J gene TRBJ2-2; 7 bases map to TRBD1. Germline V gene lookup returns CDR1 MNHEY and CDR2 SMNVEV (reference sequence). This CDR3 contains 15 residues. Germline trimming cut 8 bases from V and 3 bases from J; bases unmatched to any gene: 9. CDR3 bases: TGTGCCAGCCTTCCGACAGGGCCCTACACCGGGGAGCTGTTTTTT. Its protein is CASLPTGPYTGELFF.

The rearrangement links TRBV2 to TRBJ2-3; no reliable D call. The germline gives CDR1 SNHLY, CDR2 FYNNEI. There are 11 residues in the CDR3. V lost 10 bases and J lost 2, with 7 bases in between. CDR3 in DNA: TGTGCCATCGGAAACACAGATACGCAGTATTTT. Translated: CAIGNTDTQYF.

The chain is built from TRBV6-1 and TRBJ1-5; 7 positions match TRBD1. Germline-derived CDR1 and CDR2 are MNHNS and SASEGT. This CDR3 comprises 13 residues. With V trimmed by 6 bases and J by 4 bases, 3 bases remained unmatched. The CDR3 coding sequence is TGTGCCAGCAGGATACAGGGGAATCAGCCCCAGCATTTT. Its translation is CASRIQGNQPQHF.

This clonotype was detected only a few times. CDR3 sequence (DNA): TGTGCCAGCAGCCAAGAGAGAGGGAGGCAGAATGAAAAACTGTTTTTT. Its translation: CASSQERGRQNEKLFF. The chain employs TRBV4-2 and TRBJ1-4; no clear D gene. CDR1 and CDR2 (germline): LGHNA, YNFKEQ. The CDR3 extends over 16 amino acids. The V end lost 0 bases, the J end lost 5 bases, and 13 bases lay between the germline ends.

This clonotype was seen many times. V usage is TRBV29-1 and J usage is TRBJ1-5; the D is unclear. Trimming left V 5 bases short and J 2 bases short, with 7 bases between. This CDR3 region has 12 residues. The germline V gene encodes CDR1 SQVTM and CDR2 ANQGSEA. The CDR3 DNA reads as TGCAGCGTTAGAAACGGCAATCAGCCCCAGCATTTT. Its translation is CSVRNGNQPQHF.